The clone carrying this T cell receptor (delta chain) was found many times. Since a much larger clone is just one base distant, this may be a read error. Other DNA sequences in the same sample also yield this CDR3. Flow sorting of PBMC yielded separate Vgamma9/Vdelta2+ and Vdelta2-negative gammadelta T cell populations for bulk repertoire analysis. The sample comes from a study of γδ T cells in repeated Plasmodium falciparum infection. Turning to the study itself: Samples were taken at baseline, before some infections, and 21 days after each. Malian samples came from no-transmission periods or across acute febrile malaria episodes.

The CDR3 consists of 15 residues. Unmatched junction bases numbered 3, after V lost 0 bases and J lost 0 bases. From germline, CDR1 is GEAIGNYY and CDR2 EKD. TCRdb redid clone calling on the multiplex PCR reads using CATT. The data show 93,000 or so delta-chain clones, more than 0.85% seen once. The V call is TRDV2, the J call TRDJ1; the match to TRDD3 covers 7 bases. This TCR came from a pool of human donors (malaria-infected and uninfected, not separated). The sample taken for sequencing was gamma-delta T cells from blood. The chain's CDR3 is CACDTVGEHTDKLIF. In nucleotides, the CDR3 is TGTGCCTGTGACACCGTGGGGGAACACACCGATAAACTCATCTTT.